Below, 7 T cell receptor beta chains from the same sample are listed, as sequenced in a study of OX40 agonist ivuxolimab in advanced cancers. Measured with immunoSEQ multiplex PCR; TCRdb has only the in-frame clones, and not every one. The table has 50,000 to 65,000 clones, 80% to 90% seen once. The material sequenced was CD4+ or CD8+ T cells sorted from blood, taken in a trial of the OX40 agonist ivuxolimab. The receptors shown here come from an adult with an advanced solid tumor such as melanoma, head and neck, liver or kidney cancer.

J is TRBJ1-2 and V is TRBV6-5; 9 bases line up with TRBD1. The V gene's germline CDR1 is MNHEY and CDR2 SVGAGI. V shed 0 bases, J shed 10 bases, and the junction held 3 bases outside the gene matches. The CDR3 length is 13 residues. The CDR3 here is CASSYSRDRVYTF. The CDR3 bases are TGTGCCAGCAGTTACTCCCGGGACAGGGTCTACACCTTC.

This chain connects TRBV28 to TRBJ2-7; D is uncertain. Germline V gene lookup returns CDR1 MDHEN and CDR2 SYDVKM. V gave up 3 bases and J gave up 4 bases, with 16 bases separating them. The CDR3 spans 15 residues. Written as DNA, the CDR3 is TGTGCCAGCAGTTTCACCGGGCTTCAAGGGTACGAGCAGTACTTC. Translated, it gives CASSFTGLQGYEQYF.

This clone was recorded a few times. The chain is built from TRBV5-4 and TRBJ2-7; no clear D. V was cut by 2 bases and J by 0 bases, with 6 bases left in between. Germline V gene data show CDR1 as SGHNT and CDR2 as YYREEE (reference sequence). The CDR3 is 13 residues long. CDR3 nucleotides: TGTGCCAGCAGCTTAAGGCCCTCCTACGAGCAGTACTTC. Amino acids: CASSLRPSYEQYF. Drawing the rest from reference TRBV5-4 and TRBJ2-7, the complete variable domain is ETGVTQSPTHLIKTRGQQVTLRCSSQSGHNTVSWYQQALGQGPQFIFQYYREEENGRGNFPPRFSGLQFPNYSSELNVNALELDDSALYLCASSLRPSYEQYFGPGTRLTVT.

Points on this clone: One end of the junction fails to match germline, which may point to a read error. The rearrangement links TRBV7-7 to TRBJ2-5; the D gene is possibly TRBD1 (6 bases). The CDR3 loop spans 15 amino acids. Germline V lookup: CDR1 SSHAT, CDR2 FNYEAQ (reference sequence). CDR3: CASSLDPGAQETQYF. The CDR3 nucleotides read TGTGCTAGCAGCTTAGATCCAGGGGCCCAAGAGACCCAGTACTTC.

J is TRBJ1-2 and V is TRBV9, with D tentatively TRBD1 (5 bases). This CDR3 has 14 amino acids. Germline CDR1 and CDR2: SGDLS and YYNGEE. Trimming removed 4 bases at V and 4 bases at J, with 14 bases between. The CDR3 region is CASSPTTEPYGYTF. As DNA, the CDR3 is TGTGCCAGCAGCCCGACGACAGAGCCCTATGGCTACACCTTC.

Only a few counts were recorded for this clone. The chain is built from TRBV30 and TRBJ2-3; 8 nucleotides line up with TRBD2. CDR1 is GTSNPN, CDR2 SVGIG, per germline (reference sequence). The CDR3 sequence is 14 residues long. V shed 4 bases and J 3 bases; nucleotides not matched to a gene: 6. The CDR3 DNA is TGTGCCTGGACCACTCCGGGAGGGACAGATACGCAGTATTTT. Translated: CAWTTPGGTDTQYF.

The chain is built from TRBV15 and TRBJ1-3; a weak D match, TRBD1 (5 bases). Looked up from germline, CDR1 is LNHNV and CDR2 is YYDKDF (reference sequence). V was shortened by 5 bases and J by 0 bases, with 8 bases between the two germline ends. This CDR3 contains 14 residues. The CDR3: CATSLGDSGNTIYF. In nucleotides, the CDR3 is TGTGCCACCAGCCTGGGGGACTCTGGAAACACCATATATTTT.